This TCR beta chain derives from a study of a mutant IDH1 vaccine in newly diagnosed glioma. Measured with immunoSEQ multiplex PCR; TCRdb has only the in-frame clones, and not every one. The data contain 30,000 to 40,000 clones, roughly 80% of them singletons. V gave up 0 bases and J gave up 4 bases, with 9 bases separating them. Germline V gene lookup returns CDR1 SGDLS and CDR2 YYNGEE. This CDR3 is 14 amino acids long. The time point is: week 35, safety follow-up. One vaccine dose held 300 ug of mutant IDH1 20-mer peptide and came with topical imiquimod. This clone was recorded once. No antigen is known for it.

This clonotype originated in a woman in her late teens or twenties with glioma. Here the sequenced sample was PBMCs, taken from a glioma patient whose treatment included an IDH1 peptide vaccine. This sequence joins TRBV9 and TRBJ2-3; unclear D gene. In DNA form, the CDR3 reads TGTGCCAGCAGCGTAGGGCCCATCGCAGATACGCAGTATTTT. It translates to CASSVGPIADTQYF.